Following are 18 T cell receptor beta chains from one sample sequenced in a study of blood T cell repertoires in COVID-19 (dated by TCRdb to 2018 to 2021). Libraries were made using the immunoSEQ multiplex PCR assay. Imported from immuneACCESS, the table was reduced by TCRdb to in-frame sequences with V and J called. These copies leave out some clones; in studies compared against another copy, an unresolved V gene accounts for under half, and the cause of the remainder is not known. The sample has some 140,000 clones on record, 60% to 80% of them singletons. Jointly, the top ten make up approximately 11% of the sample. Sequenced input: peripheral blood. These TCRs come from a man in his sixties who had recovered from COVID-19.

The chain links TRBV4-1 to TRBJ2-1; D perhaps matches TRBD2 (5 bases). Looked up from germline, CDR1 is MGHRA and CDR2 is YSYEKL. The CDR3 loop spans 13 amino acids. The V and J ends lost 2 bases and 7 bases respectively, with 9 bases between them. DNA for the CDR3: TGCGCCAGCAGCCAACTCCCGGGGAATGAGCAGTTCTTC. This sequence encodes CASSQLPGNEQFF.

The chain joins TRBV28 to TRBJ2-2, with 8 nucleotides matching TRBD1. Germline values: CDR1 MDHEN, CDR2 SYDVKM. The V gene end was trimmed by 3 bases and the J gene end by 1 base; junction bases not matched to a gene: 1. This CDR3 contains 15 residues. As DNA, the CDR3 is TGTGCCAGCAGTTTGGGGACAGGGAACACCGGGGAGCTGTTTTTT. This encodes CASSLGTGNTGELFF. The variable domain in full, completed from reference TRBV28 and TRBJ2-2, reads DVKVTQSSRYLVKRTGEKVFLECVQDMDHENMFWYRQDPGLGLRLIYFSYDVKMKEKGDIPEGYSVSREKKERFSLILESASTNQTSMYLCASSLGTGNTGELFFGEGSRLTVL.

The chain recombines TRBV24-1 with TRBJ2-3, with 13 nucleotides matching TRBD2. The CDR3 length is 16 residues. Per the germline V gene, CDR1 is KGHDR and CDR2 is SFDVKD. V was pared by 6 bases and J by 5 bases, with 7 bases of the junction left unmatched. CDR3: CATSRGLAGAGDTQYF. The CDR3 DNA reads TGTGCCACCAGTCGAGGACTAGCGGGAGCGGGAGATACGCAGTATTTT.

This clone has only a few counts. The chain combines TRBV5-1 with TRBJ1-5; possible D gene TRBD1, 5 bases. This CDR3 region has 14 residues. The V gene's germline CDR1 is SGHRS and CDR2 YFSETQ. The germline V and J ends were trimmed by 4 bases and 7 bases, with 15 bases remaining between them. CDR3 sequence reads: CASSPSGVGQPQHF. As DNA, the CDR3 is TGCGCCAGCAGCCCGTCGGGGGTCGGGCAGCCCCAGCATTTT.

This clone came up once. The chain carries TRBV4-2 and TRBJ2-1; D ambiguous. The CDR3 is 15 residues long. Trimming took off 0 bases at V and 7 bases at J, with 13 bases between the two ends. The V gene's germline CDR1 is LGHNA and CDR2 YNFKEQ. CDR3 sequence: CASSQDNWALNEQFF. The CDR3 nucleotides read TGTGCCAGCAGCCAAGATAACTGGGCGTTAAATGAGCAGTTCTTC.

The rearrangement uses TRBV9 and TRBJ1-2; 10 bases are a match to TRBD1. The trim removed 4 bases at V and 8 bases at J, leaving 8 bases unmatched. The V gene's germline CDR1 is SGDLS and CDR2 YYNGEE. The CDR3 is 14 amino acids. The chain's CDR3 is CASSTAGTGAGYTF. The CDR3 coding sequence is TGTGCCAGCAGCACCGCCGGGACAGGGGCGGGCTACACCTTC.

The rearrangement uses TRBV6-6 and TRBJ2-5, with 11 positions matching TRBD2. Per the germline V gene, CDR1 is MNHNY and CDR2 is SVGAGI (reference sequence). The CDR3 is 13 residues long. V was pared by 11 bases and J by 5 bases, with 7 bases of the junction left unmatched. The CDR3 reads CAAGLAAWETQYF. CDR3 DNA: TGTGCCGCGGGACTAGCGGCATGGGAGACCCAGTACTTC.

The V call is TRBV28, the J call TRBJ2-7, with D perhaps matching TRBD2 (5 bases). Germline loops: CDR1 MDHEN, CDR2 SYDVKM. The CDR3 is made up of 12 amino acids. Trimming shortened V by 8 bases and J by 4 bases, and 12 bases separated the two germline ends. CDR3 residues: CASYSPGYEQYF. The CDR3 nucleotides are TGTGCCAGCTACTCTCCGGGGTACGAGCAGTACTTC.

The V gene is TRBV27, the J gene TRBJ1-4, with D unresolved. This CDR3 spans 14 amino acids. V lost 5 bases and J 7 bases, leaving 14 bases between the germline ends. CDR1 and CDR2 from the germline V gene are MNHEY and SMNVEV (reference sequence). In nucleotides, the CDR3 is TGTGCCAGCAGTCCTTTAACCGCGGGTGAAAAACTGTTTTTT. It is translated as CASSPLTAGEKLFF.

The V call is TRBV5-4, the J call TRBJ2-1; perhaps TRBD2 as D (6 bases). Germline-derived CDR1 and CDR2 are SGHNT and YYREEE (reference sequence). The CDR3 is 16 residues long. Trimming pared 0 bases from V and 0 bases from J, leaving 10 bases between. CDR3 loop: CASSLAAGGSYNEQFF. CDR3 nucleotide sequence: TGTGCCAGCAGCTTGGCCGCCGGGGGCTCCTACAATGAGCAGTTCTTC.

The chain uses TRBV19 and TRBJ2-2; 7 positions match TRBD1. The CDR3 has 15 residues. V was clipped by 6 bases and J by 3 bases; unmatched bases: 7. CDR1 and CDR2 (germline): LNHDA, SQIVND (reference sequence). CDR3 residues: CASRTTGADTGELFF. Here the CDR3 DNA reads TGTGCCAGTAGGACCACAGGGGCCGACACCGGGGAGCTGTTTTTT.

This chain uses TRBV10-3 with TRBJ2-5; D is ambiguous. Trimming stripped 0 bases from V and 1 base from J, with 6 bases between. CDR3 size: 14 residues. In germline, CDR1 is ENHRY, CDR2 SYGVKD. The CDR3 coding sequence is TGTGCCATCAGTGAGTCCGGCGGCCAAGAGACCCAGTACTTC. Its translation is CAISESGGQETQYF.

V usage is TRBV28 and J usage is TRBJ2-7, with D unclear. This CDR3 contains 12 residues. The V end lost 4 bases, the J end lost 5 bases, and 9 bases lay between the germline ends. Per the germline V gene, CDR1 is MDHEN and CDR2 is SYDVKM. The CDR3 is CASSSPEHEQYF. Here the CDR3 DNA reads TGTGCCAGCAGTTCTCCGGAGCACGAGCAGTACTTC.

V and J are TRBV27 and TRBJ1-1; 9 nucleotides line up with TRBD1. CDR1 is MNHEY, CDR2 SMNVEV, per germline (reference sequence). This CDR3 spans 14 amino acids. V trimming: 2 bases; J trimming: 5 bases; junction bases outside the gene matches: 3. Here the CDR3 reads CASSLRGQGTEAFF. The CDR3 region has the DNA TGTGCCAGCAGTTTACGGGGACAGGGTACTGAAGCTTTCTTT.

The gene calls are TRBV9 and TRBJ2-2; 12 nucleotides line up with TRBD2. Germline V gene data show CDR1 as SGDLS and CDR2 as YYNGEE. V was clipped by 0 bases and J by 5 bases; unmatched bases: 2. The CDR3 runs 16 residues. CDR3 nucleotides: TGTGCCAGCAGCGTAGGGACTAGCGGGGTTACCGGGGAGCTGTTTTTT. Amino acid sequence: CASSVGTSGVTGELFF.

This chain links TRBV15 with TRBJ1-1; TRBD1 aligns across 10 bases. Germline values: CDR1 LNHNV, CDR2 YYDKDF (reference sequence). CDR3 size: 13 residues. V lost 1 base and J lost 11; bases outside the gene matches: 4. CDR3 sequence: CATSRVGTGAAFF. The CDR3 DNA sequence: TGTGCCACCAGCAGAGTAGGGACAGGGGCCGCTTTCTTT.

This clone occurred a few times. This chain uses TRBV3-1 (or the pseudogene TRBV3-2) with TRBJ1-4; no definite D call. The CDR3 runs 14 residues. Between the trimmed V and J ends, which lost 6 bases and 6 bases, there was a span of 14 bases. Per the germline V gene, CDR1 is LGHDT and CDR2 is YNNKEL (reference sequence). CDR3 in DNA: TGTGCCAGCAGTCTCTCAGGTCCCCATGAAAAACTGTTTTTT. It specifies CASSLSGPHEKLFF.

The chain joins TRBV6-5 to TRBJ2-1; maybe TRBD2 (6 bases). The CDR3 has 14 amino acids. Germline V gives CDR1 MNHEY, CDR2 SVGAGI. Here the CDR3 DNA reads TGTGCTAGCTTGGGACTGCCGTCCTACAATGAGCAGTTCTTC. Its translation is CASLGLPSYNEQFF.